This T cell receptor beta chain was obtained from a study of CD8+ T cells in alopecia areata. The authors extracted RNA and reverse transcribed it into cDNA as the sequencing template. Sequencing was performed with immunoSEQ multiplex PCR; in TCRdb, only in-frame clones are kept and a portion is missing. The repertoire holds fewer than 250,000 clones, with roughly two fifths as singletons. This CDR3 is 16 amino acids long. With V trimmed by 7 bases and J by 2 bases, 14 bases remained unmatched. CDR1 is SQVTM, CDR2 ANQGSEA, per germline. Treatment denoted: oral pan-JAK inhibitor, 5-10 mg twice daily. The chain carries TRBV29-1 and TRBJ2-3; 8 bases match TRBD1. Sample: CD4+ T cells sorted from blood, taken at approximately week 30, from a patient treated with tofacitinib. The sequence derives from a human donor with alopecia areata. The CDR3 nucleotides read TGCAGCGCCCGAACCTCCTGGACAGGGCTCACAGATACGCAGTATTTT. Its translation: CSARTSWTGLTDTQYF.